The 6 T cell receptor beta chains in this list originate from one sample, sequenced in a study of cytomegalovirus exposure and HLA in healthy donors. The PCR used 60 Vbeta and 13 Jbeta primers. TCRdb keeps only in-frame clones here, not all; method: immunoSEQ multiplex PCR. Of approximately 240,000 clones listed, around 89% are singletons. The sample comprised PBMCs. The receptors stem from a woman between 18 and 29 years old in good health and CMV-seronegative.

The chain is built from TRBV4-3 and TRBJ2-3; TRBD2 is a possible D gene (5 bases). V was shortened by 0 bases and J by 8 bases, with 12 bases between the two germline ends. This CDR3 is 14 amino acids long. The germline gives CDR1 LGHNA, CDR2 YSLEER. CDR3 in DNA: TGCGCCAGCAGCCAAGAAAGATCTGAGGGTACGCAGTATTTT. Translated, it gives CASSQERSEGTQYF.

This clone appeared a single time. The chain is built from TRBV6-5 and TRBJ1-5, with D possibly matching TRBD1 (5 bases). Germline loops: CDR1 MNHEY, CDR2 SVGAGI. The V gene lost 6 bases and the J gene lost 6 bases, with 15 bases spanning the gap. The CDR3 covers 14 residues. The CDR3 reads CASSLTGDGQPQHF. The CDR3 DNA is TGTGCCAGCAGCCTCACAGGTGACGGTCAGCCCCAGCATTTT.

J is TRBJ2-7 and V is TRBV4-1, with 7 positions matching TRBD2. This CDR3 region has 15 residues. Germline V gene lookup returns CDR1 MGHRA and CDR2 YSYEKL. Losses at the gene ends were 1 base for V and 4 bases for J; bases not matched to a gene: 7. CDR3 nucleotides: TGCGCCAGCAGCCAAGTTAGTGTCGGGGGGTACGAGCAGTACTTC. It codes for CASSQVSVGGYEQYF.

The chain couples TRBV7-9 to TRBJ1-2; 8 bases map to TRBD1. The length of the CDR3 is 16 residues. Germline CDR1 is SEHNR and CDR2 is FQNEAQ (reference sequence). V trimming: 5 bases; J trimming: 8 bases; junction bases outside the gene matches: 16. The CDR3 coding sequence is TGTGCCAGCAGCCGGCCCAGACAGGGGCTGTATGGAGGCTACACCTTC. Its protein product is CASSRPRQGLYGGYTF.

The chain couples TRBV4-1 to TRBJ2-5; D not certain. V shed 1 base and J shed 1 base, with 7 bases lying between them. Germline assignment: CDR1 MGHRA and CDR2 YSYEKL. There are 14 residues in the CDR3. The CDR3 loop reads CASSQVAAQETQYF. The CDR3 nucleotides read TGCGCCAGCAGCCAAGTTGCGGCCCAAGAGACCCAGTACTTC.

The chain carries TRBV19 and TRBJ1-2, with D tentatively TRBD1 (6 bases). From germline, CDR1 is LNHDA and CDR2 SQIVND (reference sequence). V shed 5 bases and J shed 6 bases, with 19 bases lying between them. There are 15 residues in the CDR3. The CDR3 coding sequence is TGTGCCAGTAGTCGACAAAGTCAGGGGAAGGATGGCTACACCTTC. It yields the protein CASSRQSQGKDGYTF.